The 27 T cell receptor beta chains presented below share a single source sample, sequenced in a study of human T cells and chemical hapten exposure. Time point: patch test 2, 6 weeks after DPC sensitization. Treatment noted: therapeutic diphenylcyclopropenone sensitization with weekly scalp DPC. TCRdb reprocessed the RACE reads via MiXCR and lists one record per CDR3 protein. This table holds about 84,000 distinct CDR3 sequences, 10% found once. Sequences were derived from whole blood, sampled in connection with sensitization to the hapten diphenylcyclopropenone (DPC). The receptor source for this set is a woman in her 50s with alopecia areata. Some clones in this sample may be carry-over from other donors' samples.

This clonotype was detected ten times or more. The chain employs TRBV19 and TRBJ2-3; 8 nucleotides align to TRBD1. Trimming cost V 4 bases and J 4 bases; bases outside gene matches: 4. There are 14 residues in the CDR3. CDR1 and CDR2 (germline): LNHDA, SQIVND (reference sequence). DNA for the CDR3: TGTGCCAGTAGTACCGGGACAGGCTCAGATACGCAGTATTTT. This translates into CASSTGTGSDTQYF.

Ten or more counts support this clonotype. CDR3 amino acids: CSADLTVSGANVLTF. The CDR3 DNA reads TGCAGCGCTGACCTGACAGTGTCTGGGGCCAACGTCCTGACTTTC. The chain combines TRBV29-1 with TRBJ2-6; the D gene is possibly TRBD1 (5 bases). The V and J ends lost 7 bases and 1 base respectively, with 14 bases between them. The V gene's germline CDR1 is SQVTM and CDR2 ANQGSEA. The CDR3 length is 15 residues.

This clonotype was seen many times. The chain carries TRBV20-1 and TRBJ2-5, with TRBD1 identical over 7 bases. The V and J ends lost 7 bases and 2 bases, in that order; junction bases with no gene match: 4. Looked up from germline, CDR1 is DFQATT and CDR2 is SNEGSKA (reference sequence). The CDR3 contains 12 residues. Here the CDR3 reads CSGQGDQETQYF. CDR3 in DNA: TGCAGTGGTCAGGGGGATCAAGAGACCCAGTACTTC.

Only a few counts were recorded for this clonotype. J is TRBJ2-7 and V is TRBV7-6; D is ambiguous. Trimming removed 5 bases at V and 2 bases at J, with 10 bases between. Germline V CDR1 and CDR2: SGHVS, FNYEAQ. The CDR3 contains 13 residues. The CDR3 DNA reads TGTGCCAGCAGCCCCGCTACTACCTACGAGCAGTACTTC. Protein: CASSPATTYEQYF. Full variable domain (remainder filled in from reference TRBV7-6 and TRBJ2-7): GAGVSQSPRYKVTKRGQDVALRCDPISGHVSLYWYRQALGQGPEFLTYFNYEAQQDKSGLPNDRFSAERPEGSISTLTIQRTEQRDSAMYRCASSPATTYEQYFGPGTRLTVT.

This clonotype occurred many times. This CDR3 reads CASSESDSNQPQHF. The CDR3 DNA is TGTGCCAGCAGTGAAAGTGATAGCAATCAGCCCCAGCATTTT. The V and J genes are TRBV6-4 and TRBJ1-5; D unresolved. CDR1 MRHNA and CDR2 SNTAGT come from the germline V gene. V shed 3 bases and J shed 0 bases, with 6 bases lying between them. The CDR3 sequence is 14 residues long.

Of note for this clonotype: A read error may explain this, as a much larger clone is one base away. The DNA of the CDR3 is TGTGCCAGCAGTTACTCCCCAGGGGCGAGCGAGACCCAGTACTTC. Residues: CASSYSPGASETQYF. The chain recombines TRBV6-5 with TRBJ2-5, with D possibly TRBD1 on 6 matching bases. V lost 0 bases and J lost 5, with 13 bases in between. This CDR3 is built from 15 residues. Germline V gives CDR1 MNHEY, CDR2 SVGAGI.

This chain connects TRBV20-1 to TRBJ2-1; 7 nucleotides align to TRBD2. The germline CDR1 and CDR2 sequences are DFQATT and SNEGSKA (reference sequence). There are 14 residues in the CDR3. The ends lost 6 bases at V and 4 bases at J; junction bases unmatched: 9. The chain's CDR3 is CSAGGEGPYNEQFF. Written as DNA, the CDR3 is TGCAGTGCGGGAGGGGAGGGCCCTTACAATGAGCAGTTCTTC.

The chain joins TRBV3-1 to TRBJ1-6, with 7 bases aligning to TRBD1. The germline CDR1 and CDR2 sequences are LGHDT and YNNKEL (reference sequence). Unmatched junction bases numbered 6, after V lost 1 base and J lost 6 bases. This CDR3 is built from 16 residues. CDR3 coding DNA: TGTGCCAGCAGCCAAGTCGTTGCAGGGGGTAATTCACCCCTCCACTTT. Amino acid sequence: CASSQVVAGGNSPLHF. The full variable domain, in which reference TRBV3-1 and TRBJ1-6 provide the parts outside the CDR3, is DTAVSQTPKYLVTQMGNDKSIKCEQNLGHDTMYWYKQDSKKFLKIMFSYNNKELIINETVPNRFSPKSPDKAHLNLHINSLELGDSAVYFCASSQVVAGGNSPLHFGNGTRLTVT.

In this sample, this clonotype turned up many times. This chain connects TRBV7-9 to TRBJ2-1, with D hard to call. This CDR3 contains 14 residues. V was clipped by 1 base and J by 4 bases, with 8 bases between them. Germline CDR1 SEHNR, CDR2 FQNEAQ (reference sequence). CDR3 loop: CASSLVEMYNEQFF. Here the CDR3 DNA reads TGTGCCAGCAGCTTAGTAGAGATGTACAATGAGCAGTTCTTC. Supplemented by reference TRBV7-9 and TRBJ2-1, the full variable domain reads DTGVSQNPRHKITKRGQNVTFRCDPISEHNRLYWYRQTLGQGPEFLTYFQNEAQLEKSRLLSDRFSAERPKGSFSTLEIQRTEQGDSAMYLCASSLVEMYNEQFFGPGTRLTVL.

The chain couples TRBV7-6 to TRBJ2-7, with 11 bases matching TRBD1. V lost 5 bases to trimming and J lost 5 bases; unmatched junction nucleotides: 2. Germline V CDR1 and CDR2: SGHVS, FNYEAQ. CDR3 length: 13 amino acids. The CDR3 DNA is TGTGCCAGCAGCCGGACAGGGGGCAACGAGCAGTACTTC. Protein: CASSRTGGNEQYF.

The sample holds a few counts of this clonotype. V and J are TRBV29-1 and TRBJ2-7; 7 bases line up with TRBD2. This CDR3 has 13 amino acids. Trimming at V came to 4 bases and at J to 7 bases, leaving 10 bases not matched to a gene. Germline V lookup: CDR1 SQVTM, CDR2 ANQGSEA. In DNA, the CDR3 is TGCAGCGTTGGTGCGGGGAGGGCCGGGGAGCAGTACTTC. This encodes CSVGAGRAGEQYF.

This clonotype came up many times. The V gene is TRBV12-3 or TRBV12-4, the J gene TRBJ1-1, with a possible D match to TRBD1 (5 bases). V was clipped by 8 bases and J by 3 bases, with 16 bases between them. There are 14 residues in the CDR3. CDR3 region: CASRLWGEDTEAFF. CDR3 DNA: TGTGCCAGCCGTCTATGGGGGGAGGACACTGAAGCTTTCTTT.

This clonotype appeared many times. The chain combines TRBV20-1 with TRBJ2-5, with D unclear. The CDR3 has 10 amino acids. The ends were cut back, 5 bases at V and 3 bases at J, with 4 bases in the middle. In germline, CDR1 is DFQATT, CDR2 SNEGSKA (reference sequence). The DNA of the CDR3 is TGCAGTGCTTTAAAAGAGACCCAGTACTTC. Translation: CSALKETQYF.

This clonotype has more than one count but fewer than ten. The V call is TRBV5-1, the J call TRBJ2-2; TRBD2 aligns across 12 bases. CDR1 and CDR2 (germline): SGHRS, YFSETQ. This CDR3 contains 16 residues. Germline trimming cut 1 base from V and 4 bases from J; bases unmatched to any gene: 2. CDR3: CASSLTSGRTTGELFF. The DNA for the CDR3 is TGCGCCAGCAGCTTGACTAGCGGGAGGACCACCGGGGAGCTGTTTTTT.

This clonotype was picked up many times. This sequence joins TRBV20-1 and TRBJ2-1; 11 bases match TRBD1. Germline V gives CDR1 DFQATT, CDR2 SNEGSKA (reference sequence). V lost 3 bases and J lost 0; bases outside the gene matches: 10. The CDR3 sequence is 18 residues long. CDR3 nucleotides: TGCAGTGCTAGGGCTGGAGGACAGGGGGCCAGCTCCTACAATGAGCAGTTCTTC. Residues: CSARAGGQGASSYNEQFF.

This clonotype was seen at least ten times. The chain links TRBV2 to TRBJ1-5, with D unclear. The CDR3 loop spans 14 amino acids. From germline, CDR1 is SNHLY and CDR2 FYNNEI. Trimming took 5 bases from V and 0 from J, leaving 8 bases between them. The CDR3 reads CASSIDGSNQPQHF. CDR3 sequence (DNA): TGTGCCAGCAGTATCGACGGTAGCAATCAGCCCCAGCATTTT. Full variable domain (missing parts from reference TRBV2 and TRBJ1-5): EPEVTQTPSHQVTQMGQEVILRCVPISNHLYFYWYRQILGQKVEFLVSFYNNEISEKSEIFDDQFSVERPDGSNFTLKIRSTKLEDSAMYFCASSIDGSNQPQHFGDGTRLSIL.

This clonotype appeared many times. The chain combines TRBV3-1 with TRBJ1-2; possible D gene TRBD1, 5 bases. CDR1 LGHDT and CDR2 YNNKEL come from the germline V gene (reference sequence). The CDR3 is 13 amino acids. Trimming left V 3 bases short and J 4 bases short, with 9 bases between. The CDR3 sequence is CASSQGRSYGYTF. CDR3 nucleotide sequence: TGTGCCAGCAGCCAGGGACGGAGCTATGGCTACACCTTC.

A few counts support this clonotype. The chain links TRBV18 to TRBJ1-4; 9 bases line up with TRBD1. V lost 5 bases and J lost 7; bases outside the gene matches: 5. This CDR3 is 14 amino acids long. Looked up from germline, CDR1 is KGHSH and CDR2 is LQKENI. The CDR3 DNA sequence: TGTGCCAGCTCAGCGGACAGGGGAGTTGAAAAACTGTTTTTT. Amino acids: CASSADRGVEKLFF.

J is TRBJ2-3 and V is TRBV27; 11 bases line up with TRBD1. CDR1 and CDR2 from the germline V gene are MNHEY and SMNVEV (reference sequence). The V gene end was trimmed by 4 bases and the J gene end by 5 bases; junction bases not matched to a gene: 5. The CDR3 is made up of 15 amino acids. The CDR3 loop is CASSSVGTGGDTQYF. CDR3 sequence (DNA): TGTGCCAGCAGTTCCGTCGGGACAGGGGGAGATACGCAGTATTTT.

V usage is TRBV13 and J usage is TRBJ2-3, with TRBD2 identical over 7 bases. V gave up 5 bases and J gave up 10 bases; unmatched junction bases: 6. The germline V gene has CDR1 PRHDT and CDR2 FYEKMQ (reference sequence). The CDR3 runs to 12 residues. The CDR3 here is CASSGGGRPQYF. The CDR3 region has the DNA TGTGCCAGCAGCGGCGGGGGTCGTCCGCAGTATTTT.

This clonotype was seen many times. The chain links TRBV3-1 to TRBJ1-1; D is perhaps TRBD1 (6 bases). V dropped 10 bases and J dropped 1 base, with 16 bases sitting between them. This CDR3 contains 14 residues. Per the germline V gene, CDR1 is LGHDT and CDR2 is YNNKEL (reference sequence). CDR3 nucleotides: TGTGCCACCTCAGGGGCGGGAGGGAACACTGAAGCTTTCTTT. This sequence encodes CATSGAGGNTEAFF.

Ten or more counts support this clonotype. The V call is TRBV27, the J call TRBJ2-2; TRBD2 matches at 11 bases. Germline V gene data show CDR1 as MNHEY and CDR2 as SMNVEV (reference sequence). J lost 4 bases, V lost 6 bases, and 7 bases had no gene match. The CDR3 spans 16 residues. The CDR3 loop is CASRGLAGGRTGELFF. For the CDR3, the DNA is TGTGCCAGCAGGGGCTTAGCGGGAGGGCGCACCGGGGAGCTGTTTTTT.

For the CDR3, the DNA is TGTGCCAGCAGCTTATTTGGGGAGTCACCCCTCCACTTT. This gives the protein CASSLFGESPLHF. This chain uses TRBV11-1 with TRBJ1-6; no reliable D call. Germline values: CDR1 SGHAT, CDR2 FQDESV (reference sequence). V dropped 2 bases and J dropped 10 bases, with 9 bases sitting between them. The CDR3 length is 13 residues.

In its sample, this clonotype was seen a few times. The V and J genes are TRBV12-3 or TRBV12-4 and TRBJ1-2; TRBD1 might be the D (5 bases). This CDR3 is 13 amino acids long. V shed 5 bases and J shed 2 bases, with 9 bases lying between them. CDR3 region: CASSPQENYGYTF. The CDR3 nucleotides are TGTGCCAGCAGTCCACAGGAGAACTATGGCTACACCTTC.

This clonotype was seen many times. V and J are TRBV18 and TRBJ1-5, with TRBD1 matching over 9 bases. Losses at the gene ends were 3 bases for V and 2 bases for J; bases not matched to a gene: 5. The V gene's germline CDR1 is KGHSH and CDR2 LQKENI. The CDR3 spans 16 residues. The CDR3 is CASSPTTGGGNQPQHF. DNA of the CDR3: TGTGCCAGCTCACCTACTACAGGGGGCGGCAATCAGCCCCAGCATTTT. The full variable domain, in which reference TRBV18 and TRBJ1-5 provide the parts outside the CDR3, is NAGVMQNPRHLVRRRGQEARLRCSPMKGHSHVYWYRQLPEEGLKFMVYLQKENIIDESGMPKERFSAEFPKEGPSILRIQQVVRGDSAAYFCASSPTTGGGNQPQHFGDGTRLSIL.

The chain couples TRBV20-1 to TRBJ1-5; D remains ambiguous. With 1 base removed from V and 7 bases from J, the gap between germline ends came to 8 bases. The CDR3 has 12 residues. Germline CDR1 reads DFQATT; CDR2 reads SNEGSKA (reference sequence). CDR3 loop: CSARAGGQPQHF. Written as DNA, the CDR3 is TGCAGTGCTAGAGCGGGAGGGCAGCCCCAGCATTTT.

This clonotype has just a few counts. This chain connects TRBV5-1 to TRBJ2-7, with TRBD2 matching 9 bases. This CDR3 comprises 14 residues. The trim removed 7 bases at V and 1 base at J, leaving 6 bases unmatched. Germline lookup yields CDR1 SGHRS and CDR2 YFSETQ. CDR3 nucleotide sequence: TGCGCCAGCCAGCGGGGGGACTCATCCTACGAGCAGTACTTC. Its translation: CASQRGDSSYEQYF.